These 25 T cell receptor beta chains were sequenced from one sample in a study of CD8+ T cells in alopecia areata. Extracted from the samples, RNA was reverse transcribed into cDNA to serve as the sequencing template. TCRdb's table, derived via immunoSEQ multiplex PCR, lists solely in-frame clones and lacks some. The record shows about 270,000 clones for this sample, with no singletons present. After pooling, cutaneous lymph node cells were sorted with CD4, CD8alpha, NKG2D, NKG2ACE and other markers. Sequenced: CD4+ T cells sorted from a lymph node. All receptors derive from a C3H/HeJ mouse with alopecia areata. Mice of this strain are of MHC haplotype H2-k.

The table lists this clone with a few counts. Mouse names are used for the genes. The read finishes 4 residues shy of the CDR3 end, and the germline J gene is used to complete it. The rearrangement uses TRBV13-3 and TRBJ2-4; TRBD1 is a possible D gene (5 bases). The V gene lost 5 bases and the J gene lost 0 bases, with 10 bases spanning the gap. The CDR3 sequence is 14 residues long. The germline V gene encodes CDR1 NNHDY and CDR2 SYVADS. The CDR3 sequence is CASSATASQNTLYF. The sequenced CDR3 bases are TGTGCCAGCAGCGCGACAGCTAGTCAAAAC. The full variable domain, rest sourced from reference TRBV13-3 and TRBJ2-4, is EAAVTQSPRSKVAVTGGKVTLSCHQTNNHDYMYWYRQDTGHGLRLIHYSYVADSTEKGDIPDGYKASRPSQENFSLILELASLSQTAVYFCASSATASQNTLYFGAGTRLSVL.

This clone occurred a few times. Genes and germline are mouse. Coverage ceases 4 residues before the CDR3 finishes, and the germline J gene fills in the end. Other DNA sequences in this sample translate to the same CDR3. The V gene is TRBV13-3, the J gene TRBJ2-5; 9 bases are a match to TRBD1. This CDR3 has 13 residues. Per the germline V gene, CDR1 is NNHDY and CDR2 is SYVADS. The chain's CDR3 is CASSRDREDTQYF. CDR3 DNA (partial): TGTGCCAGCAGTCGGGACAGGGAGGAC.

To note about this clone: Genes and germline come from the mouse. The read falls 4 residues short of the CDR3 end, and the missing part is taken from the germline J gene. This sample also contains other DNA sequences that code for the same CDR3. The chain is built from TRBV1 and TRBJ1-2; possibly TRBD1 for D (6 bases). The germline V gene encodes CDR1 NSQYPW and CDR2 LRSPGD (reference sequence). Trimming left V 1 base short and J 0 bases short, with 9 bases between. The CDR3 is 15 amino acids. CDR3 in amino acids: CTCSAVGTTNSDYTF. The covered CDR3 bases are TGCACCTGCAGTGCAGTAGGGACAACAAACTCC. Full variable domain (missing parts from reference TRBV1 and TRBJ1-2): VTLLEQNPRWRLVPRGQAVNLRCILKNSQYPWMSWYQQDLQKQLQWLFTLRSPGDKEVKSLPGADYLATRVTDTELRLQVANMSQGRTLYCTCSAVGTTNSDYTFGSGTRLLVI.

Comment on this clone: Gene names and germline refer to mouse. Read sequence stops 4 residues before the CDR3 end, and the germline J gene provides the missing end. The chain uses TRBV13-3 and TRBJ2-1; D remains unclear. V was trimmed by 5 bases and J by 0 bases, leaving 6 bases between them. Germline loops: CDR1 NNHDY, CDR2 SYVADS. The CDR3 extends over 13 amino acids. This chain's CDR3 is CASSKINYAEQFF. Incomplete CDR3 DNA: TGTGCCAGCAGCAAAATTAACTATGCT.

This clone has just a few counts. Mouse germline and gene names are used. The CDR3 goes on 4 residues after the read ends, and that part is filled in from the germline J gene. The chain employs TRBV19 and TRBJ2-3, with a tentative D call TRBD2 (5 bases). Deletions cut 6 bases from V and 0 bases from J, with 11 bases between. Germline loops: CDR1 FNHDT, CDR2 SITEND (reference sequence). The CDR3 runs 14 residues. CDR3 protein: CASTMGSSAETLYF. The DNA read from the CDR3 is TGTGCCAGCACCATGGGGTCTAGTGCAGAA.

A few counts support this clone. The listed genes are named as in mouse. The read ends 4 residues before the CDR3 terminus; that terminus is restored from the germline J gene. The V gene is TRBV1, the J gene TRBJ2-5; D is unresolved. The V gene lost 0 bases and the J gene lost 2 bases, with 6 bases spanning the gap. The CDR3 contains 14 residues. Germline assignment: CDR1 NSQYPW and CDR2 LRSPGD (reference sequence). The CDR3 region is CTCSAEGFQDTQYF. CDR3 bases read: TGCACCTGCAGTGCAGAGGGGTTCCAAGAC.

Comment on this clone: Each gene name is a mouse one. Read data end 4 residues before the CDR3 end; the end is taken from the germline J gene. The rearrangement uses TRBV13-1 and TRBJ2-2, with 8 bases fitting TRBD1. Looked up from germline, CDR1 is NSHNY and CDR2 is SYGAGN. V was clipped by 5 bases and J by 4 bases; unmatched bases: 4. The CDR3 is 14 amino acids. This CDR3 is CASRETGVTGQLYF. The CDR3 bases that were read are TGTGCCAGCAGGGAGACAGGGGTCACCGGG.

This clone showed up just a few times. Mouse germline and gene names are used. Read data end 3 residues before the CDR3 end; the end is taken from the germline J gene. J is TRBJ1-6 and V is TRBV13-2; 8 bases line up with TRBD1. TRBJ1-6 is treated as an ORF (open reading frame) with a function not yet certain. Germline V gene data show CDR1 as NNHNN and CDR2 as SYGAGS (reference sequence). The CDR3 runs 18 residues. The V segment lost 0 bases and the J segment 6 bases; nucleotides outside the gene matches: 11. CDR3 amino acids: CASGDAPGGGEGNSPLYF. The CDR3 DNA, read in part, is TGTGCCAGCGGTGATGCACCAGGGGGCGGAGAGGGTAATTCGCCC.

This clone appeared a few times. Germline and genes: mouse. The CDR3 loop reads CASSRTGNNSPLYF. The CDR3 bases that were read are TGTGCTAGCAGTCGGACAGGGAATAATTCGCCC. The V call is TRBV17, the J call TRBJ1-6; TRBD1 agrees at 8 bases. The read gets to within 3 residues of the CDR3 end, and the germline J gene fills in the rest. TRBJ1-6 counts as an open reading frame of uncertain function. This CDR3 has 14 residues. Per the germline V gene, CDR1 is MNHDT and CDR2 is YYDKIL. Trimming took 5 bases from V and 5 from J; bases not matched to a gene: 2.

This clone was counted a few times. Gene and germline names: mouse. From the germline J gene comes the end of the CDR3, since the read stops 4 residues before it. Other DNA sequences of this sample code for an identical CDR3. The chain combines TRBV31 with TRBJ2-2, with unresolved D. Looked up from germline, CDR1 is GKSSPN and CDR2 is SITVG. This CDR3 is built from 14 residues. V was shortened by 0 bases and J by 0 bases, with 5 bases between the two germline ends. The chain's CDR3 is CAWSLRANTGQLYF. The sequenced part of the CDR3 DNA is TGTGCCTGGAGTCTTAGGGCAAACACCGGG.

This clone was found a few times. The germline and genes are mouse ones. The read ends 4 residues before the CDR3 terminus; that terminus is restored from the germline J gene. V is TRBV13-1 and J is TRBJ2-5; the D is unclear. CDR1 is NSHNY and CDR2 is SYGAGN in the germline V gene. V was clipped by 5 bases and J by 1 base, with 8 bases between them. The length of the CDR3 is 13 residues. The CDR3 sequence: CASSVQYQDTQYF. CDR3 DNA (partial): TGTGCCAGCAGCGTACAGTACCAAGAC.

Of note for this clone: Gene names are the mouse ones. From the germline J gene comes the end of the CDR3, since the read stops 4 residues before it. This rearrangement joins TRBV1 to TRBJ2-2; TRBD2 matches 8 bases. Germline V gives CDR1 NSQYPW, CDR2 LRSPGD (reference sequence). The CDR3 spans 17 residues. Trimming removed 0 bases from V and 1 base from J; junction bases left unmatched: 4. Incomplete CDR3 DNA: TGCACCTGCAGTGCAGATCGGGGGGGCGGAAACACCGGG. Protein: CTCSADRGGGNTG. The complete CDR3 reads CTCSADRGGGNTGQLYF. The full variable domain, its missing parts supplied by reference TRBV1 and TRBJ2-2, is VTLLEQNPRWRLVPRGQAVNLRCILKNSQYPWMSWYQQDLQKQLQWLFTLRSPGDKEVKSLPGADYLATRVTDTELRLQVANMSQGRTLYCTCSADRGGGNTGQLYFGEGSKLTVL.

On this clone: Genes and germline are mouse. The CDR3 extends 4 residues past the end of the read, so its final part is completed from the germline J gene. V gene TRBV13-1 combines with J gene TRBJ2-3; D is unresolved. V was clipped by 0 bases and J by 4 bases, with 6 bases between them. CDR3 length: 13 residues. CDR1 is NSHNY and CDR2 is SYGAGN in the germline V gene. The sequenced CDR3 bases are TGTGCCAGCAGTGATGCAACAACAGAA. It specifies CASSDATTE. The whole CDR3 sequence is CASSDATTETLYF.

In regard to this clone: The gene names given are mouse names. The sequence runs out 4 residues before the end of the CDR3; the remainder is reconstructed from the germline J gene. Distinct nucleotide sequences in the sample also encode this CDR3. The chain is built from TRBV31 and TRBJ2-1, with 9 positions matching TRBD2. Trimming at V came to 0 bases and at J to 4 bases, leaving 4 bases not matched to a gene. The germline gives CDR1 GKSSPN, CDR2 SITVG. This CDR3 comprises 15 residues. The CDR3 loop reads CAWSLEDWGYAEQFF. CDR3 bases read: TGTGCCTGGAGTCTAGAGGACTGGGGATATGCT.

Concerning this clone: These gene names are mouse names. The sequence runs out 4 residues before the end of the CDR3; the remainder is reconstructed from the germline J gene. The chain joins TRBV19 to TRBJ1-1, with TRBD1 matching 10 bases. Per germline, CDR1 FNHDT and CDR2 SITEND (reference sequence). J was trimmed by 4 bases and V by 5 bases; bases with no gene match: 2. The CDR3 contains 13 residues. The CDR3 DNA, read in part, is TGTGCCAGCAGATGGACAGGGGGCACA. It is translated as CASRWTGGT. The full CDR3 protein reads CASRWTGGTEVFF. Variable domain in full (rest from reference TRBV19 and TRBJ1-1): GGIITQTPKFLIGQEGQKLTLKCQQNFNHDTMYWYRQDSGKGLRLIYYSITENDLQKGDLSEGYDASREKKSSFSLTVTSAQKNEMAVFLCASRWTGGTEVFFGKGTRLTVV.

About this clone itself: Mouse names are used for the genes. Coverage ceases 4 residues before the CDR3 finishes, and the germline J gene fills in the end. This chain connects TRBV5 to TRBJ2-7; 8 bases line up with TRBD2. CDR3 size: 14 residues. Germline lookup yields CDR1 LGHNA and CDR2 YNLKQL (reference sequence). V lost 3 bases to trimming and J lost 3 bases; unmatched junction nucleotides: 4. The CDR3 spells CASSHKTGGYEQYF. CDR3 bases read: TGTGCCAGCAGCCACAAAACTGGGGGCTAT.

This clone was counted a few times. Mouse gene names and germline throughout. The CDR3 DNA, read in part, is TGCACCTGCAGTGCACCAACAGGGACA. Translating gives CTCSAPTGT. The entire CDR3 is CTCSAPTGTEVFF. The chain recombines TRBV1 with TRBJ1-1, with a tentative D call TRBD1 (6 bases). The read terminates 4 residues before the CDR3 end, so the remaining end is supplied by the germline J gene. CDR3 length: 13 residues. Looked up from germline, CDR1 is NSQYPW and CDR2 is LRSPGD (reference sequence).

In the case of this clone: Mouse gene names and germline throughout. Read coverage stops 4 residues before the CDR3 terminus; the germline J gene supplies the remainder. The chain employs TRBV13-2 and TRBJ2-2, with D tentatively TRBD1 (6 bases). This CDR3 has 15 amino acids. Germline CDR1 and CDR2: NNHNN and SYGAGS (reference sequence). Trimming pared 0 bases from V and 5 bases from J, leaving 11 bases between. CDR3: CASGDGARGTGQLYF. Incomplete CDR3 DNA: TGTGCCAGCGGTGATGGGGCCAGGGGAACCGGG.

As for this clone: Gene names refer to mouse genes. CDR3 loop: CASSPGHTEVFF. Partial CDR3 DNA: TGTGCCAGCAGTCCGGGACATACA. This rearrangement joins TRBV19 to TRBJ1-1; a weak D match, TRBD1 (6 bases). The read falls 4 residues short of the CDR3 end, and the missing part is taken from the germline J gene. Germline CDR1 and CDR2: FNHDT and SITEND (reference sequence). This CDR3 contains 12 residues.

This clone has just a few counts. Each gene name is a mouse one. The CDR3 end falls 4 residues outside the read, so it is completed with the germline J gene. This sequence joins TRBV5 and TRBJ2-5, with 8 bases lining up with TRBD2. Per the germline V gene, CDR1 is LGHNA and CDR2 is YNLKQL (reference sequence). V trimming: 3 bases; J trimming: 0 bases; junction bases outside the gene matches: 2. The CDR3 loop spans 15 amino acids. Incomplete CDR3 DNA: TGTGCCAGCAGCCACGGGGGGGCTAACCAAGAC. This codes for CASSHGGANQD. The whole CDR3 is CASSHGGANQDTQYF.

This clone was counted only a few times. Gene and germline names: mouse. The sequenced fragment ends 4 residues before the CDR3 boundary, so the rest is inferred from the germline J gene. V usage is TRBV19 and J usage is TRBJ2-7; the D gene is possibly TRBD2 (6 bases). From germline, CDR1 is FNHDT and CDR2 SITEND (reference sequence). The CDR3 is 13 amino acids. Trimming removed 2 bases at V and 2 bases at J, with 8 bases between. The CDR3 is CASSIRGAYEQYF. CDR3 DNA, as far as it was read: TGTGCCAGCAGTATTCGGGGGGCCTAT. Full variable domain (outside the CDR3, taken from reference TRBV19 and TRBJ2-7): GGIITQTPKFLIGQEGQKLTLKCQQNFNHDTMYWYRQDSGKGLRLIYYSITENDLQKGDLSEGYDASREKKSSFSLTVTSAQKNEMAVFLCASSIRGAYEQYFGPGTRLTVL.

This clone was detected only a few times. Germline and genes: mouse. From the germline J gene comes the end of the CDR3, since the read stops 4 residues before it. This specimen includes other DNA sequences encoding the same CDR3. The V gene is TRBV5, the J gene TRBJ2-1; 11 bases align to TRBD2. V was pared by 3 bases and J by 6 bases, with 4 bases of the junction left unmatched. Looked up from germline, CDR1 is LGHNA and CDR2 is YNLKQL (reference sequence). There are 15 residues in the CDR3. The sequenced CDR3 bases are TGTGCCAGCAGCCAGCCGGGACTGGGGGTTGCT. This gives the protein CASSQPGLGVA. Given in full, the CDR3 is CASSQPGLGVAEQFF.

This clone was seen many times. The gene names here belong to mouse. The read terminates 4 residues ahead of where the CDR3 ends, so the germline J gene completes it. This rearrangement joins TRBV13-1 to TRBJ1-2, with a tentative D call TRBD1 (5 bases). The CDR3 is made up of 14 amino acids. Per germline, CDR1 NSHNY and CDR2 SYGAGN. Trimming took 0 bases from V and 4 from J, leaving 10 bases between them. The CDR3 loop is CASSDARDGSDYTF. The CDR3 DNA, read in part, is TGTGCCAGCAGTGATGCCAGGGATGGCTCC.

This clone was counted a few times. Mouse gene names and germline throughout. The observed sequence ends 3 residues before the CDR3 terminus, with the missing tail filled in from the germline J gene. This CDR3 is also generated by other DNA sequences in the sample. The chain combines TRBV5 with TRBJ1-6; D ambiguous. Being an ORF, TRBJ1-6 has a function that is uncertain. Germline CDR1 and CDR2: LGHNA and YNLKQL (reference sequence). There are 14 residues in the CDR3. Between the trimmed V and J ends, which lost 0 bases and 5 bases, there was a span of 5 bases. The part of the CDR3 DNA that was read is TGTGCCAGCAGCCAAGATTGGGATAATTCGCCC. This translates into CASSQDWDNSP. The whole CDR3 reads CASSQDWDNSPLYF.

A few counts support this clone. Gene names are mouse gene names. The CDR3 end lies 4 residues beyond the end of the read and is filled in from the germline J gene. The chain has TRBV14 and TRBJ2-5; D is unresolved. CDR3 length: 13 residues. The germline V gene has CDR1 SGHDT and CDR2 FRDEAV. CDR3 DNA (partial): TGTGCCAGCAGTTTCGACAAAAAAGAC. Translating it yields CASSFDKKD. The CDR3, in full, reads CASSFDKKDTQYF.